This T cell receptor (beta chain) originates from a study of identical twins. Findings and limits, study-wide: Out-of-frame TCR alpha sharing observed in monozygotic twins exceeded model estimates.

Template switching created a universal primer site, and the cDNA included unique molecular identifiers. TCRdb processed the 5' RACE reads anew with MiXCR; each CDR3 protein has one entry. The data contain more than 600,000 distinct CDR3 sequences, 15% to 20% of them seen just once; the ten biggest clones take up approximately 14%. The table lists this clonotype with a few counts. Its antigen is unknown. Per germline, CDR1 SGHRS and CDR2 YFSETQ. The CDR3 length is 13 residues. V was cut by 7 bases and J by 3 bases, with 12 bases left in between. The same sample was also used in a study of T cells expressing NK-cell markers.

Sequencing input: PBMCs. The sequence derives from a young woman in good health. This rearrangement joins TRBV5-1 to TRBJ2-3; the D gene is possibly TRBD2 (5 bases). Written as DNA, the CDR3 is TGCGCCAGCGGTCGACTACGGACAGATACGCAGTATTTT. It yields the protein CASGRLRTDTQYF.